Below, 15 T cell receptor beta chains from the same sample are listed, as sequenced in a study of blood T cell repertoires in COVID-19. Clones were read by immunoSEQ multiplex PCR, and TCRdb kept only the in-frame ones, dropping some. The data contain more than 110,000 clones, less than 85% of them singletons. Specimen: peripheral blood. Receptor source: a human donor in a cohort sampled during active COVID-19.

The V gene is TRBV4-3, the J gene TRBJ2-2; no definite D call. This CDR3 has 12 residues. Germline CDR1 is LGHNA and CDR2 is YSLEER. The V end lost 1 base, the J end lost 5 bases, and 2 bases lay between the germline ends. The CDR3 loop reads CASSQVTGELFF. The CDR3 coding sequence is TGCGCCAGCAGCCAAGTAACCGGGGAGCTGTTTTTT.

This clone was seen more than once but under ten times. The chain joins TRBV5-1 to TRBJ2-3, with 9 bases identical to TRBD2. V lost 4 bases to trimming and J lost 4 bases; unmatched junction nucleotides: 7. This CDR3 has 15 residues. The germline CDR1 and CDR2 sequences are SGHRS and YFSETQ. The CDR3 loop is CASSHPSGEADTQYF. CDR3 bases: TGCGCCAGCAGCCACCCTAGCGGGGAGGCAGATACGCAGTATTTT.

The chain recombines TRBV2 with TRBJ2-5; 10 bases are shared with TRBD2. Germline loops: CDR1 SNHLY, CDR2 FYNNEI. The CDR3 extends over 16 amino acids. Losses at the gene ends were 7 bases for V and 2 bases for J; bases not matched to a gene: 10. In DNA, the CDR3 is TGTGCCAGCAAGGCTAGCGGGGGCATACTGCAAGAGACCCAGTACTTC. Translating gives CASKASGGILQETQYF.

The V call is TRBV2, the J call TRBJ2-2; D is uncertain. This CDR3 comprises 14 residues. Germline CDR1 is SNHLY and CDR2 is FYNNEI. Deletions cut 4 bases from V and 7 bases from J, with 13 bases between. The chain's CDR3 is CASSVGLQSGELFF. CDR3 in DNA: TGTGCCAGCAGTGTGGGCCTACAAAGCGGGGAGCTGTTTTTT. Filled out from reference TRBV2 and TRBJ2-2, the complete variable domain reads EPEVTQTPSHQVTQMGQEVILRCVPISNHLYFYWYRQILGQKVEFLVSFYNNEISEKSEIFDDQFSVERPDGSNFTLKIRSTKLEDSAMYFCASSVGLQSGELFFGEGSRLTVL.

The gene calls are TRBV5-6 and TRBJ1-6; no firm D call. The V and J ends lost 0 bases and 9 bases respectively, with 16 bases between them. CDR1 and CDR2 from the germline V gene are SGHDT and YYEEEE. The CDR3 contains 16 residues. The CDR3 sequence: CASSLVGGSRGSPLHF. DNA for the CDR3: TGTGCCAGCAGCTTGGTGGGAGGGTCCCGAGGTTCACCCCTCCACTTT.

This rearrangement joins TRBV5-1 to TRBJ1-6; D is ambiguous. CDR3 length: 15 amino acids. With 0 bases removed from V and 10 bases from J, the gap between germline ends came to 14 bases. The germline CDR1 and CDR2 sequences are SGHRS and YFSETQ. This chain's CDR3 is CASSLVTSGSSPLHF. The DNA of the CDR3 is TGCGCCAGCAGCTTGGTTACCAGTGGCTCGTCACCCCTCCACTTT.

The chain uses TRBV30 and TRBJ2-3; 10 bases are shared with TRBD1. Germline CDR1 is GTSNPN and CDR2 is SVGIG (reference sequence). The CDR3 length is 15 residues. V lost 1 base to trimming and J lost 4 bases; unmatched junction nucleotides: 5. The CDR3 region is CAWSEGTGDSDTQYF. The CDR3 DNA sequence: TGTGCCTGGAGTGAAGGGACAGGGGATTCAGATACGCAGTATTTT.

The rearrangement links TRBV5-6 to TRBJ2-2; tentatively, D is TRBD1 (6 bases). CDR3 length: 15 amino acids. Germline CDR1 reads SGHDT; CDR2 reads YYEEEE. V dropped 1 base and J dropped 5 bases, with 12 bases sitting between them. Here the CDR3 reads CASSLTGRGTGELFF. CDR3 bases: TGTGCCAGCAGCTTGACAGGGAGAGGAACCGGGGAGCTGTTTTTT.

The rearrangement uses TRBV6-4 and TRBJ1-5; perhaps TRBD1 as D (5 bases). This CDR3 spans 13 amino acids. V was cut by 3 bases and J by 6 bases, with 9 bases left in between. Germline CDR1 and CDR2: MRHNA and SNTAGT. In DNA, the CDR3 is TGTGCCAGCAGTGAAGGGGAGGGTCAGCCCCAGCATTTT. This codes for CASSEGEGQPQHF.

The chain employs TRBV7-9 and TRBJ1-6; D gene unclear. V lost 5 bases and J lost 7, with 18 bases in between. Germline V gene data show CDR1 as SEHNR and CDR2 as FQNEAQ (reference sequence). The CDR3 totals 16 residues. The CDR3 region has the DNA TGTGCCAGCAGCCCTTCGGGGTCCGGAGCGAATTCACCCCTCCACTTT. It is translated as CASSPSGSGANSPLHF.

The V call is TRBV29-1, the J call TRBJ2-5; no definite D call. The V end was cut by 4 bases, the J end by 5 bases, with 8 bases between. The CDR3 extends over 11 amino acids. The germline V gene encodes CDR1 SQVTM and CDR2 ANQGSEA. The CDR3 bases are TGCAGCGTTGGGGCGCGTGAGACCCAGTACTTC. Its translation: CSVGARETQYF.

The chain has TRBV5-1 and TRBJ1-1, with D perhaps TRBD1 (6 bases). V was pared by 0 bases and J by 3 bases, with 6 bases between. The germline V gene encodes CDR1 SGHRS and CDR2 YFSETQ. The CDR3 is 13 amino acids. CDR3 residues: CASSLAGDTEAFF. The CDR3 DNA reads TGCGCCAGCAGCTTGGCAGGGGACACTGAAGCTTTCTTT.

V is TRBV3-1 (or the pseudogene TRBV3-2) and J is TRBJ2-7, with D possibly TRBD1 on 6 matching bases. The CDR3 covers 15 residues. Trimming cost V 1 base and J 2 bases, with 12 bases left between them. CDR1 LGHDT and CDR2 YNNKEL come from the germline V gene (reference sequence). The CDR3 bases are TGTGCCAGCAGCCAAGCAACAGGGCACCCCTACGAGCAGTACTTC. Translated, it gives CASSQATGHPYEQYF.

This clone was seen a few times. The identical CDR3 is also encoded by other nucleotide sequences in the sample. The rearrangement links TRBV6-5 to TRBJ2-7, with unresolved D. V was clipped by 4 bases and J by 0 bases, with 4 bases between them. Germline lookup yields CDR1 MNHEY and CDR2 SVGAGI. The CDR3 loop spans 12 amino acids. In nucleotides, the CDR3 is TGTGCCAGCAGTTCCAGCTCCTACGAGCAGTACTTC. It encodes CASSSSSYEQYF.

The V and J genes are TRBV28 and TRBJ1-1; D ambiguous. The germline V gene has CDR1 MDHEN and CDR2 SYDVKM. The CDR3 totals 14 residues. As DNA, the CDR3 is TGTGTCGCCAGCCCCGGGTCCATGAACACTGAAGCTTTCTTT. Translated: CVASPGSMNTEAFF.